Presented here are 24 T cell receptor beta chains from one specimen sequenced in a study of cytomegalovirus exposure and HLA in healthy donors (dated by TCRdb to about 2017). Library creation used the immunoSEQ multiplex PCR assay. TCRdb provides this immuneACCESS table in a form limited to in-frame rearrangements. Some clones are lacking; in checked studies, under half of them reflect an unresolved V gene, and why the rest are absent is not known. This sample gives more than 120,000 clones in total; approximately 86% of them show up just once. The biggest ten clones account for roughly 9% of the sample. Source material: PBMCs. The receptor set was obtained from a man in his late teens or twenties in good health and CMV-seropositive.

This clone was recorded many times. The chain joins TRBV5-1 to TRBJ1-2; 7 bases align to TRBD1. Per the germline V gene, CDR1 is SGHRS and CDR2 is YFSETQ. CDR3 length: 17 amino acids. J lost 8 bases, V lost 0 bases, and 16 bases had no gene match. CDR3 loop: CASSLDGGTGDKRGYTF. CDR3 in DNA: TGCGCCAGCAGCTTGGACGGGGGTACAGGGGATAAAAGGGGCTACACCTTC.

The V gene is TRBV7-8, the J gene TRBJ2-7; 10 bases are a match to TRBD2. This CDR3 has 17 amino acids. The V and J ends lost 1 base and 2 bases, in that order; junction bases with no gene match: 8. Germline values: CDR1 SGHVS, CDR2 FQNEAQ. As DNA, the CDR3 is TGTGCCAGCAGCTTAGGACTAGCGGGTTGGGGGACCTACGAGCAGTACTTC. As protein: CASSLGLAGWGTYEQYF.

This clone was seen more than once but under ten times. The chain couples TRBV18 to TRBJ2-7; 10 nucleotides line up with TRBD2. The junction had 1 base not matched to a gene; V was cut back by 5 bases and J by 3 bases. This CDR3 is built from 13 residues. Germline V gene lookup returns CDR1 KGHSH and CDR2 LQKENI. DNA of the CDR3: TGTGCCAGCTCAACTAGCGGGGTCTACGAGCAGTACTTC. Residues: CASSTSGVYEQYF.

This clone was detected only once. The chain couples TRBV5-1 to TRBJ2-2, with 9 bases aligning to TRBD1. The V gene end was trimmed by 1 base and the J gene end by 4 bases; junction bases not matched to a gene: 8. CDR3 length: 17 residues. The germline CDR1 and CDR2 sequences are SGHRS and YFSETQ. The CDR3 loop is CASSLMGQGGGTGELFF. CDR3 in DNA: TGCGCCAGCAGCTTGATGGGACAGGGCGGAGGCACCGGGGAGCTGTTTTTT. Combining the CDR3 with reference TRBV5-1 and TRBJ2-2 gives the whole variable domain KAGVTQTPRYLIKTRGQQVTLSCSPISGHRSVSWYQQTPGQGLQFLFEYFSETQRNKGNFPGRFSGRQFSNSRSEMNVSTLELGDSALYLCASSLMGQGGGTGELFFGEGSRLTVL.

The V call is TRBV27, the J call TRBJ1-5; TRBD1 matches 10 bases. Germline loops: CDR1 MNHEY, CDR2 SMNVEV (reference sequence). The junction had 7 bases not matched to a gene; V was cut back by 5 bases and J by 6 bases. The CDR3 consists of 15 residues. Here the CDR3 DNA reads TGTGCCAGCAGTCCTCAGGACAGGGGGGTTCAGCCCCAGCATTTT. Translated, it gives CASSPQDRGVQPQHF.

The genes are TRBV6-5 and TRBJ2-7, with 8 nucleotides matching TRBD2. Unmatched junction bases numbered 2, after V lost 5 bases and J lost 5 bases. The CDR3 extends over 12 amino acids. From germline, CDR1 is MNHEY and CDR2 SVGAGI. The CDR3 DNA reads as TGTGCCAGCAGTAGCGGGAGTCACGAGCAGTACTTC. It translates to CASSSGSHEQYF.

The rearrangement uses TRBV13 and TRBJ2-1, with TRBD2 identical over 7 bases. The CDR3 is made up of 16 amino acids. CDR1 and CDR2 (germline): PRHDT, FYEKMQ (reference sequence). Unmatched junction bases numbered 11, after V lost 4 bases and J lost 5 bases. CDR3 protein: CASSYLTGGLNNEQFF. In nucleotides, the CDR3 is TGTGCCAGCAGCTACCTAACCGGGGGACTAAACAATGAGCAGTTCTTC.

The chain employs TRBV9 and TRBJ2-1; TRBD1 matches at 7 bases. J lost 3 bases, V lost 3 bases, and 3 bases had no gene match. Germline CDR1 is SGDLS and CDR2 is YYNGEE. The CDR3 has 14 amino acids. This chain's CDR3 is CASSGGTDYNEQFF. The CDR3 DNA sequence: TGTGCCAGCAGCGGTGGGACAGACTACAATGAGCAGTTCTTC.

This sequence joins TRBV7-8 and TRBJ2-7, with D perhaps matching TRBD1 (5 bases). V dropped 4 bases and J dropped 4 bases, with 20 bases sitting between them. This CDR3 is built from 16 residues. Germline V gene lookup returns CDR1 SGHVS and CDR2 FQNEAQ. The CDR3 here is CASSSKSGSFTYEQYF. The CDR3 nucleotides read TGTGCCAGCAGCTCTAAGTCAGGGTCTTTTACTTACGAGCAGTACTTC.

The chain has TRBV30 and TRBJ2-3; a weak D match, TRBD1 (6 bases). Trimming left V 0 bases short and J 7 bases short, with 11 bases between. Germline CDR1 and CDR2: GTSNPN and SVGIG (reference sequence). This CDR3 contains 13 residues. The CDR3 sequence is CAWSVGTPYTQYF. CDR3 in DNA: TGTGCCTGGAGTGTAGGGACACCTTATACGCAGTATTTT.

This chain links TRBV7-6 with TRBJ1-1, with D possibly TRBD1 on 5 matching bases. This CDR3 contains 13 residues. Trimming left V 5 bases short and J 1 base short, with 8 bases between. Germline V gene lookup returns CDR1 SGHVS and CDR2 FNYEAQ. The CDR3 nucleotides are TGTGCCAGCAGCCCCAGGGAGAACACTGAAGCTTTCTTT. It encodes CASSPRENTEAFF.

J is TRBJ2-3 and V is TRBV2; a weak D match, TRBD2 (6 bases). CDR3 length: 15 residues. The ends were cut back, 5 bases at V and 2 bases at J, with 14 bases in the middle. The germline V gene encodes CDR1 SNHLY and CDR2 FYNNEI. CDR3 sequence (DNA): TGTGCCAGCAGTATCCCGGGACTTTTCACAGATACGCAGTATTTT. Its protein is CASSIPGLFTDTQYF.

The chain carries TRBV5-1 and TRBJ1-5; 12 nucleotides agree with TRBD1. The CDR3 totals 16 residues. The ends lost 4 bases at V and 6 bases at J; junction bases unmatched: 8. Germline CDR1 and CDR2: SGHRS and YFSETQ. CDR3 loop: CASSPGQGAFGQPQHF. The CDR3 DNA follows: TGCGCCAGCAGCCCGGGACAGGGGGCGTTTGGTCAGCCCCAGCATTTT. The full variable domain, in which reference TRBV5-1 and TRBJ1-5 provide the parts outside the CDR3, is KAGVTQTPRYLIKTRGQQVTLSCSPISGHRSVSWYQQTPGQGLQFLFEYFSETQRNKGNFPGRFSGRQFSNSRSEMNVSTLELGDSALYLCASSPGQGAFGQPQHFGDGTRLSIL.

The gene calls are TRBV18 and TRBJ2-3, with D possibly TRBD1 on 6 matching bases. Germline assignment: CDR1 KGHSH and CDR2 LQKENI. V lost 2 bases and J 8 bases, leaving 20 bases between the germline ends. This CDR3 region has 16 residues. The CDR3 sequence is CASSPDRTGPLGTQYF. CDR3 sequence (DNA): TGTGCCAGCTCACCAGACAGGACGGGTCCACTGGGTACGCAGTATTTT.

There are a few counts of this clone. The rearrangement uses TRBV7-8 and TRBJ2-3; TRBD2 agrees at 8 bases. V dropped 10 bases and J dropped 2; count of bases not matched to a gene: 5. The germline gives CDR1 SGHVS, CDR2 FQNEAQ. This CDR3 is 13 amino acids long. DNA for the CDR3: TGTGCCATCGCGGGAGGACTCACAGATACGCAGTATTTT. This translates into CAIAGGLTDTQYF.

The chain recombines TRBV9 with TRBJ2-7, with D tentatively TRBD2 (6 bases). There are 13 residues in the CDR3. V dropped 4 bases and J dropped 6 bases, with 14 bases sitting between them. Germline loops: CDR1 SGDLS, CDR2 YYNGEE. Here the CDR3 DNA reads TGTGCCAGCAGCTCGCGGACCGGGGGCGAGCAGTACTTC. This sequence encodes CASSSRTGGEQYF.

The J gene is TRBJ2-7, the V gene TRBV7-2; D perhaps matches TRBD2 (6 bases). Germline CDR1 is SGHTA and CDR2 is FQGNSA. CDR3 length: 13 residues. V shed 5 bases and J shed 4 bases, with 12 bases lying between them. DNA of the CDR3: TGTGCCAGCAGCCATACTAGCTTATACGAGCAGTACTTC. It encodes CASSHTSLYEQYF.

The chain joins TRBV19 to TRBJ2-3, with D tentatively TRBD2 (6 bases). Trimming took off 2 bases at V and 1 base at J, with 13 bases between the two ends. The germline V gene encodes CDR1 LNHDA and CDR2 SQIVND (reference sequence). This CDR3 has 16 amino acids. This CDR3 is CASSIPTGEGTDTQYF. Here the CDR3 DNA reads TGTGCCAGTAGTATACCTACGGGGGAGGGCACAGATACGCAGTATTTT.

The genes are TRBV27 and TRBJ2-3; TRBD2 aligns across 11 bases. The ends lost 6 bases at V and 6 bases at J; junction bases unmatched: 5. The germline gives CDR1 MNHEY, CDR2 SMNVEV (reference sequence). This CDR3 is 14 amino acids long. The CDR3: CASSLAGGWDTQYF. CDR3 nucleotides: TGTGCCAGCAGCCTAGCGGGGGGATGGGATACGCAGTATTTT.

The chain is built from TRBV19 and TRBJ1-1; no reliable D call. Trimming cost V 6 bases and J 5 bases, with 10 bases left between them. The CDR3 is 12 amino acids. Germline V gives CDR1 LNHDA, CDR2 SQIVND (reference sequence). CDR3 nucleotides: TGTGCCAGTAGCCGTTCGAGGACTGAAGCTTTCTTT. It codes for CASSRSRTEAFF.

The CDR3, as DNA: TGTGCCAGCAGCCACCGGACAGGCTCCTACAATGAGCAGTTCTTC. This translates into CASSHRTGSYNEQFF. This chain links TRBV7-6 with TRBJ2-1; 7 nucleotides agree with TRBD1. The CDR3 sequence is 15 residues long. Trimming took 5 bases from V and 0 from J; bases not matched to a gene: 4. CDR1 and CDR2 from the germline V gene are SGHVS and FNYEAQ.

The genes are TRBV9 and TRBJ2-2; D remains ambiguous. Germline CDR1 is SGDLS and CDR2 is YYNGEE. The CDR3 is made up of 16 amino acids. The V and J ends lost 2 bases and 0 bases respectively, with 11 bases between them. CDR3 DNA sequence: TGTGCCAGCAGCGTTTCGCGTCTCGCGAACACCGGGGAGCTGTTTTTT. This gives the protein CASSVSRLANTGELFF.

The chain uses TRBV9 and TRBJ2-2, with no clear D. The CDR3 has 13 amino acids. V was clipped by 6 bases and J by 0 bases, with 6 bases between them. Germline CDR1 is SGDLS and CDR2 is YYNGEE. Written as DNA, the CDR3 is TGTGCCAGCACAAATGCGAACACCGGGGAGCTGTTTTTT. Residues: CASTNANTGELFF.

The chain couples TRBV7-8 to TRBJ1-2; D is unresolved. The CDR3 is made up of 15 amino acids. Germline CDR1 is SGHVS and CDR2 is FQNEAQ. The ends were cut back, 1 base at V and 8 bases at J, with 17 bases in the middle. CDR3 sequence reads: CASSLVGEAPYGYTF. In nucleotides, the CDR3 is TGTGCCAGCAGCTTAGTTGGGGAGGCTCCCTACGGCTACACCTTC.